This passage covers 8 T cell receptor beta chains from one sample sequenced in a study of a mutant IDH1 vaccine in newly diagnosed glioma. Here immunoSEQ multiplex PCR was the method, and the copy in TCRdb shows in-frame clones only, minus some. The table has about 50,000 clones, 85% to 95% seen once. Which antigens these TCRs recognize remains unknown. Time point: week 35, safety follow-up. Vaccination used 300 ug of mutant IDH1 20-mer peptide per dose, with topical imiquimod. Sequences were derived from PBMCs, sampled from a glioma patient whose treatment included an IDH1 peptide vaccine. Receptors originate from a man aged 45-60 years with glioma.

The chain links TRBV25-1 to TRBJ2-1, with D unclear. The CDR3 length is 10 residues. Trimming took off 8 bases at V and 10 bases at J, with 9 bases between the two ends. Germline V CDR1 and CDR2: MGHDK, SYGVNS. The CDR3 DNA reads TGTGCCAGCGGGCAGTGGGAGCAGTTCTTC. Protein sequence: CASGQWEQFF.

The chain couples TRBV28 to TRBJ2-7, with D perhaps TRBD1 (5 bases). The V end lost 5 bases, the J end lost 9 bases, and 20 bases lay between the germline ends. CDR1 is MDHEN and CDR2 is SYDVKM in the germline V gene. The CDR3 totals 14 residues. CDR3 in amino acids: CASSPPQGQGWQYF. DNA for the CDR3: TGTGCCAGCAGTCCTCCCCAGGGCCAGGGTTGGCAGTACTTC.

In DNA, the CDR3 is TGTGCCAGCAGCCCGTCGACAGGCTCCTACAATGAGCAGTTCTTC. It codes for CASSPSTGSYNEQFF. V and J are TRBV6-1 and TRBJ2-1; D perhaps matches TRBD1 (6 bases). CDR3 size: 15 residues. Trimming stripped 6 bases from V and 0 bases from J, with 12 bases between. CDR1 is MNHNS, CDR2 SASEGT, per germline.

This clone was seen once. This chain joins TRBV7-2 and TRBJ2-7, with 10 positions matching TRBD2. Germline CDR1 is SGHTA and CDR2 is FQGNSA. The J segment lost 0 bases and the V segment lost 5 bases, leaving 7 bases of the junction unmatched. CDR3 size: 16 residues. CDR3 residues: CASSVTSGISSYEQYF. The DNA for the CDR3 is TGTGCCAGCAGCGTCACTAGCGGGATTTCCTCCTACGAGCAGTACTTC.

The V call is TRBV30, the J call TRBJ1-1; a possible D gene is TRBD1 (5 bases). The germline V gene encodes CDR1 GTSNPN and CDR2 SVGIG (reference sequence). This CDR3 spans 12 amino acids. The V and J ends lost 4 bases and 4 bases respectively, with 10 bases between them. In nucleotides, the CDR3 is TGTGCCTGGACAGGGCCCCCCACTGAAGCTTTCTTT. Its translation: CAWTGPPTEAFF.

On this clone: Other DNA sequences from this sample encode an identical CDR3 as well. The chain is built from TRBV5-1 and TRBJ2-7; a weak D match, TRBD2 (6 bases). The CDR3 spans 15 residues. CDR1 is SGHRS and CDR2 is YFSETQ in the germline V gene. V lost 0 bases and J lost 0, with 10 bases in between. CDR3 DNA sequence: TGCGCCAGCAGCTTGGTCCCGGGAGCCTCCTACGAGCAGTACTTC. This gives the protein CASSLVPGASYEQYF.

A remark on this clone: Other DNA sequences from this sample encode an identical CDR3 as well. This chain joins TRBV7-9 and TRBJ2-5; possibly TRBD1 or TRBD2 for D (5 bases each). The V end lost 5 bases, the J end lost 1 base, and 8 bases lay between the germline ends. The CDR3 spans 13 residues. The germline V gene encodes CDR1 SEHNR and CDR2 FQNEAQ (reference sequence). The CDR3 region is CASSPRGQETQYF. CDR3 coding DNA: TGTGCCAGCAGCCCGAGGGGCCAAGAGACCCAGTACTTC.

The chain carries TRBV10-1 and TRBJ2-5; 7 nucleotides line up with TRBD2. J lost 4 bases, V lost 0 bases, and 5 bases had no gene match. This CDR3 is built from 15 residues. Per the germline V gene, CDR1 is WNHNN and CDR2 is SYGVQD (reference sequence). CDR3 protein: CASSESGEGGETQYF. CDR3 DNA: TGCGCCAGCAGTGAGTCTGGGGAGGGCGGAGAGACCCAGTACTTC.